This TCR beta chain was sequenced for a study of STAT5B mutations in CD4+ large granular lymphocyte leukemia (dated by TCRdb to the early 2020s). A note on the overall study: Among the healthy controls, the CDR3 'QG' motif was associated with a particular HLA allele. The study compared the TCRbeta repertoires of patients with CD4+ T-cell large granular lymphocyte leukemia against the TCRbeta repertoires of healthy blood donors. Flow cytometry on FACSCanto II or FACSVerse showed that the purified fractions were more than 95% pure among lymphocytes. On the study overall, not on this receptor specifically: Main leukemic clonotypes were private to each patient, although approximately 26% appeared at low frequency in other patients' non-leukemic repertoires. Greater clonality appeared to be present in CD4-sorted patient repertoires than in healthy CD4+ repertoires, and the difference was retained after the putative leukemic clones were removed. Data were not HLA-matched; higher clonality in CD4+ versus CD8+ T-LGLL could reflect the relatively small sample size.

For this clone: It has no known antigen specificity. No clone much larger than this one lies a single base away; base qualities are absent.

Healthy controls were roughly 36 blood donors whose buffy coats came from the Finnish Red Cross blood service. All TCR-sequenced material derived from peripheral blood: patient blood samples and healthy donor buffy coats. Ficoll-Hypaque gradient centrifugation was used to isolate peripheral blood mononuclear cells. CD4+ cells were purified magnetically from the buffy coats of healthy controls. Genomic DNA was extracted using the Gentra Puregene Cell and Tissue kit, and a Qubit 2.0 fluorometer was used to quantify it. The immunoSEQ assay at survey resolution was used to sequence TCRbeta rearrangements from genomic DNA. The paper's processing steps were these. In the TCR sequencing data, the smallest productive clonotype frequency that could be detected was 2.59 x 10-5. Analyses included only productive TCRbeta rearrangements, meaning complete and in-frame sequences. The clonality of each sample was calculated as Simpson clonality in the immunoSEQ Analyzer version 3.0. Based on frequency, clones were grouped as very rare, small, medium, large (1-20%) or hyperexpanded (>20%). Generation probabilities were estimated with OLGA 1.2.3, V-gene circos plots were made with VDJtools, specificities were looked up in VDJdb, and CDR3 motifs were identified with GLIPH. TCRdb obtained this table from immuneACCESS and retained in-frame rearrangements with V and J assigned. These tables miss some clones; where compared with another copy, unresolved V genes account for less than half of the shortfall, and the remainder is unexplained. The D gene and trimming were derived from the DNA, and the V and J assignments and clone size from that table. This sample comprises about 22,000 clones, 82% of them detected only once. Of the sample, about 8.6% falls within the top ten clones.

The sequence came from a human donor in good health. Sequencing was carried out using CD4+ T cells from blood buffy coats.

The CDR3 reads CASRYHIQQRKNIQYF. The DNA reads TGTGCCAGCAGGTATCATATACAGCAAAGAAAAAACATTCAGTACTTC. The rearranged segments are TRBV21-1 and TRBJ2-4; the table's D gene call, TRBD1, was not cross checked with the DNA. TRBV21-1 is deemed a pseudogene. Inclusive of the bounding cysteine and phenylalanine, the CDR3 is 16 residues long. Solely the CDR3 DNA is kept, with 48 bases framed from the first base.